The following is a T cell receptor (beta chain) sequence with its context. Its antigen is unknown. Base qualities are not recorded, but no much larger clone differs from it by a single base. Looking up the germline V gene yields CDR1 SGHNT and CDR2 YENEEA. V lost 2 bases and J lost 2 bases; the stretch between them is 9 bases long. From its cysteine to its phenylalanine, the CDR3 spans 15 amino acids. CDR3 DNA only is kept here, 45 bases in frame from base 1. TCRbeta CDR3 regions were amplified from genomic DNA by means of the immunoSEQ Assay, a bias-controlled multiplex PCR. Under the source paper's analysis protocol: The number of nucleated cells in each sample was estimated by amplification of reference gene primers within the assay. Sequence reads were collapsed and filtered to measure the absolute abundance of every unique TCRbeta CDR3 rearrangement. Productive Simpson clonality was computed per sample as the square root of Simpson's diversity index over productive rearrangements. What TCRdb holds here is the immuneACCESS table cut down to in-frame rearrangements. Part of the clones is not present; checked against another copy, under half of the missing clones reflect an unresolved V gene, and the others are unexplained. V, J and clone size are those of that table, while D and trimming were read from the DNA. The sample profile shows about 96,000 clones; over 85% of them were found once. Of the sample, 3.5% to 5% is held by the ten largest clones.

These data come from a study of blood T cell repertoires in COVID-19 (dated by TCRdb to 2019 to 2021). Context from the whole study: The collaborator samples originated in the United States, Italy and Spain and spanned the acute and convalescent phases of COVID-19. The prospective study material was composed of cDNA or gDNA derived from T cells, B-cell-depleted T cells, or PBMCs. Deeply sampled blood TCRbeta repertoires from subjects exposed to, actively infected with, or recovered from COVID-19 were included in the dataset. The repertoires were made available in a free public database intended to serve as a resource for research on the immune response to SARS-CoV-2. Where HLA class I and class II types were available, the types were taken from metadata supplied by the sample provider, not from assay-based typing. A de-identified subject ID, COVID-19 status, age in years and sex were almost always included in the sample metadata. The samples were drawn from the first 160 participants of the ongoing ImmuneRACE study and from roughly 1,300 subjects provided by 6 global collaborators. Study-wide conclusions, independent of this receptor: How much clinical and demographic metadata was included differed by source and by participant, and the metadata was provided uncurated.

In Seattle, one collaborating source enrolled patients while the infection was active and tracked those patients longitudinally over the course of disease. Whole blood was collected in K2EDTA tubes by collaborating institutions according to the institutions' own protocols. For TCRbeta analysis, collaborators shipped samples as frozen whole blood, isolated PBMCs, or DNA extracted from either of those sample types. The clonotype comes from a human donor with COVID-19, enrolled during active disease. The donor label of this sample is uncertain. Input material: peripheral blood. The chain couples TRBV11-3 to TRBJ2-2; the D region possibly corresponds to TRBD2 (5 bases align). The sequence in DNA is TGTGCCAGCAGCTTAACGCCGGGAAACACCGGGGAGCTGTTTTTT. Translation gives CASSLTPGNTGELFF.